The rows below give T cell receptor beta chains drawn from one sample of a study of control samples from healthy donors and cancer patients. The table came from immunoSEQ multiplex PCR; TCRdb's copy has only in-frame clones and leaves some out. The sample lists approximately 82,000 clones, 87% occurring once. Sequenced input: blood. Receptor source: a man between 45 and 60 years old in good health. The CDR3 runs from the conserved cysteine through the conserved F or W. The order of the fields is CDR3 DNA, CDR3 protein, D gene, J gene, V gene, clone size. D genes are given only for firm matches. Clone size appears in some rows only: once, few, many, or a class for an expanded clone.

CDR3nt: TGTGCCAGTAGGCCATCAACTAGCGATGAGCAGTTCTTC
CDR3aa: CASRPSTSDEQFF
d_gene: TRBD2
j_gene: TRBJ2-1
v_gene: TRBV19
abundance: NA

CDR3nt: TGTGCCAGCAGCCCTCCGAGCGGGTTGCTTGAGCAGTACTTC
CDR3aa: CASSPPSGLLEQYF
d_gene: NA
j_gene: TRBJ2-7
v_gene: TRBV7-9
abundance: once

CDR3nt: TGTGCCAGCAGCTTGGCTTGGGGGCAGGGGGAATCACCCCTCCACTTT
CDR3aa: CASSLAWGQGESPLHF
d_gene: TRBD1
j_gene: TRBJ1-6
v_gene: TRBV5-4
abundance: NA

CDR3nt: TGTGCCAGCTCACCCCGGGGGGACGGCAATCAGCCCCAGCATTTT
CDR3aa: CASSPRGDGNQPQHF
d_gene: NA
j_gene: TRBJ1-5
v_gene: TRBV18
abundance: NA

CDR3nt: TGCAGCGTTGAAACGGGAGGGGAGACCCAGTACTTC
CDR3aa: CSVETGGETQYF
d_gene: TRBD2
j_gene: TRBJ2-5
v_gene: TRBV29-1
abundance: NA

CDR3nt: TGTGCCAGCACCTCGGGCACCGAGGGCACTGAAGCTTTCTTT
CDR3aa: CASTSGTEGTEAFF
d_gene: NA
j_gene: TRBJ1-1
v_gene: TRBV2
abundance: NA

CDR3nt: TGTGCCAGCAGTTGGGGGACCACGAACACTGAAGCTTTCTTT
CDR3aa: CASSWGTTNTEAFF
d_gene: NA
j_gene: TRBJ1-1
v_gene: TRBV27
abundance: once

CDR3nt: TGTGCCAGCAGCCGACGCGGGACAGACGGAAACACCATATATTTT
CDR3aa: CASSRRGTDGNTIYF
d_gene: TRBD1
j_gene: TRBJ1-3
v_gene: TRBV3-1/TRBV3-2
abundance: NA

CDR3nt: TGTGCCAGCAGTGAATCGCCAGGGGGGACCTATGGCTACACCTTC
CDR3aa: CASSESPGGTYGYTF
d_gene: TRBD1
j_gene: TRBJ1-2
v_gene: TRBV6-1
abundance: few

CDR3nt: TGTGCCAGCTCACCCGGACAGGGGGCTCAGCCCCAGCATTTT
CDR3aa: CASSPGQGAQPQHF
d_gene: TRBD1
j_gene: TRBJ1-5
v_gene: TRBV18
abundance: NA

CDR3nt: TGCGCCAGCACTTGGAGTGTGAGAACCTCCTACAATGAGCAGTTCTTC
CDR3aa: CASTWSVRTSYNEQFF
d_gene: NA
j_gene: TRBJ2-1
v_gene: TRBV5-1
abundance: NA

CDR3nt: TGTGCCAGCAGCCAAGAGCTAGGGAGCACCGGGGAGCTGTTTTTT
CDR3aa: CASSQELGSTGELFF
d_gene: NA
j_gene: TRBJ2-2
v_gene: TRBV4-2
abundance: few

CDR3nt: TGCAGTGCTAGTGACCGGACAGGGGGCGGTCGAGAAACTGAAGCTTTCTTT
CDR3aa: CSASDRTGGGRETEAFF
d_gene: TRBD1
j_gene: TRBJ1-1
v_gene: TRBV20-1
abundance: NA

CDR3nt: TGTGCCAGCAGTTACCAGGGTCCCACTAATTCACCCCTCCACTTT
CDR3aa: CASSYQGPTNSPLHF
d_gene: NA
j_gene: TRBJ1-6
v_gene: TRBV6-2/TRBV6-3
abundance: many

CDR3nt: TGTGCCAGCAGTTACTCTCGGGAAGCCTACTACAATGAGCAGTTCTTC
CDR3aa: CASSYSREAYYNEQFF
d_gene: NA
j_gene: TRBJ2-1
v_gene: TRBV6-2/TRBV6-3
abundance: NA

CDR3nt: TGTGCCAGCAGCTTGGGCCCGAATTCACCCCTCCACTTT
CDR3aa: CASSLGPNSPLHF
d_gene: NA
j_gene: TRBJ1-6
v_gene: TRBV5-6
abundance: NA

CDR3nt: TGTGCCAGCAGCCCGAAAGAGAGGAAAGAGACCCAGTACTTC
CDR3aa: CASSPKERKETQYF
d_gene: NA
j_gene: TRBJ2-5
v_gene: TRBV14
abundance: NA

CDR3nt: TGTGCCAGCAGTAGGCCGCTAGCGGGGGGGCCCCTCAACAATGAGCAGTTCTTC
CDR3aa: CASSRPLAGGPLNNEQFF
d_gene: TRBD2
j_gene: TRBJ2-1
v_gene: TRBV6-2/TRBV6-3
abundance: once

CDR3nt: TGTGCCAGCAGCGTAGGACAGGGCACTGAAGCTTTCTTT
CDR3aa: CASSVGQGTEAFF
d_gene: TRBD1
j_gene: TRBJ1-1
v_gene: TRBV7-3
abundance: NA

CDR3nt: TGCGCCAGCAGCCAGGGCCGACTAGGAACCTACGAGCAGTACTTC
CDR3aa: CASSQGRLGTYEQYF
d_gene: NA
j_gene: TRBJ2-7
v_gene: TRBV4-3
abundance: NA

CDR3nt: TGTGCCAGCTCGAACGGTCCGGGATCCCATTCTAACTATGGCTACACCTTC
CDR3aa: CASSNGPGSHSNYGYTF
d_gene: NA
j_gene: TRBJ1-2
v_gene: TRBV18
abundance: NA

CDR3nt: TGTGCCAGCAGAGACTACGGGACAGGGGGCGCACACACTGAAGCTTTCTTT
CDR3aa: CASRDYGTGGAHTEAFF
d_gene: TRBD1
j_gene: TRBJ1-1
v_gene: TRBV2
abundance: NA